This T cell receptor beta chain was sequenced during a study of T cells in Graves' hyperthyroidism and ophthalmopathy. TCR beta CDR3 region amplification was performed from RNA transcripts. First-round RT-PCR with HTBI primers amplified the TCR CDR3 region. TCRdb reprocessed the multiplex PCR reads via MiXCR and lists one record per CDR3 protein. This table has around 700,000 distinct CDR3 sequences, approximately 40% appearing once. This clonotype was counted between two and nine times. The sequence was collected from a woman aged 40 to 50 with Graves' hyperthyroidism. Material for sequencing was blood.

The CDR3 is CASSVRGTASSGNTIYF. CDR3 coding DNA: TGTGCCAGCAGCGTAAGGGGGACAGCAAGCTCTGGAAACACCATATATTTT. The V gene is TRBV9, the J gene TRBJ1-3; TRBD1 matches at 7 bases. V was clipped by 1 base and J by 0 bases; unmatched bases: 7. CDR1 and CDR2 from the germline V gene are SGDLS and YYNGEE. This CDR3 is 17 amino acids long.